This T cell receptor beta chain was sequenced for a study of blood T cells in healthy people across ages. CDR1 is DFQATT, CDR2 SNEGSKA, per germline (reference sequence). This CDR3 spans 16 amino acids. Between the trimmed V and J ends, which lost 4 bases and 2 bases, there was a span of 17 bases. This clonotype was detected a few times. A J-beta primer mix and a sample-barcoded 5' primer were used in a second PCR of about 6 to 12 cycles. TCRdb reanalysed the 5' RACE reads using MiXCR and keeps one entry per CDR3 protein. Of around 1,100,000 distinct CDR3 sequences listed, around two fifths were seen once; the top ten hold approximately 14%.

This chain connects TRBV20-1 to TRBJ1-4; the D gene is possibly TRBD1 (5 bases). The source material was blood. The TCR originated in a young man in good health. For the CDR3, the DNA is TGCAGTGCTACAAACCCTCCCGGGGGGACTAATGAAAAACTGTTTTTT. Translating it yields CSATNPPGGTNEKLFF.